Here is one T cell receptor (beta chain) with its context. This specimen comes from a study of cytomegalovirus exposure and HLA in healthy donors. Repertoires were generated with immunoSEQ multiplex PCR, while TCRdb's copy carries only in-frame clones and drops some. The repertoire has fewer than 400,000 clones, more than 80% of them found once; the top ten carry over 0.8%. Between the trimmed V and J ends, which lost 2 bases and 3 bases, there was a span of 10 bases. Germline V CDR1 and CDR2: SNHLY, FYNNEI. This CDR3 spans 15 amino acids. The sample comprised PBMCs. The rearrangement joins TRBV2 to TRBJ2-2; D is unclear. The receptor comes from a woman between 18 and 30 years old in good health and CMV-seronegative. The CDR3 bases are TGTGCCAGCAGTGAAACGGGTCTTGACACCGGGGAGCTGTTTTTT. This gives the protein CASSETGLDTGELFF.